This T cell receptor beta chain was profiled in a study of T cell responses to AZD1222 COVID-19 vaccine. Study-wide results and caveats: In the spike-specific TCR repertoire, nearly half reportedly target unmutated variant regions. Repertoire collection took place solely once the T cell response had peaked.

Trimming stripped 3 bases from V and 0 bases from J, with 11 bases between. This CDR3 is 16 amino acids long. CDR1 SNHLY and CDR2 FYNNEI come from the germline V gene. Remarks on this clone: Its cognate antigen is unknown.

The data were produced by immunoSEQ multiplex PCR, yet TCRdb's version contains in-frame clones alone and is incomplete. The repertoire holds about 210,000 clones, 92% seen once, with 1% to 1.5% in the top ten. The sequences come from peripheral blood, collected on day 0 of AZD1222 vaccination. This clonotype originated in an adult in good health. The chain links TRBV2 to TRBJ2-2; D perhaps matches TRBD1 (5 bases). CDR3 in DNA: TGTGCCAGCAGTGATCAGGGCGCCGCGAACACCGGGGAGCTGTTTTTT. It is translated as CASSDQGAANTGELFF.